This T cell receptor (beta chain) is from a study of blood T cell repertoires in COVID-19. CDR3 length: 14 residues. Trimming cost V 4 bases and J 6 bases, with 15 bases left between them. Germline values: CDR1 SGHDN, CDR2 FVKESK. The assay was immunoSEQ multiplex PCR, and TCRdb's table has in-frame clones only and misses some. The profile shows fewer than 350,000 clones, approximately 86% of them singletons. Input material: PBMCs or T cells enriched from blood (not recorded which). The chain has TRBV14 and TRBJ1-1; tentative D call: TRBD1 (6 bases). The clonotype originates from a woman aged 40 to 50 with acute COVID-19. CDR3 in DNA: TGTGCCAGCAGCCCACAAACATCAGGGGCTGAAGCTTTCTTT. Encoded protein: CASSPQTSGAEAFF.